A selection of T cell receptor beta chains follows, all from one sample in a study of tumor and adjacent non-tumor tissue in lung cancer. TCRdb ran MiXCR on the multiplex PCR reads and lists one entry per CDR3 protein. The table lists 78,000 or so distinct CDR3 sequences, around 86% of them singletons. The sequenced sample consisted of lung tumor tissue. Receptors originate from a woman between 45 and 65 years old with non-small cell lung cancer. Both conserved end residues are part of each CDR3. Each record gives: V gene, J gene, D gene, clone size, CDR3 protein, CDR3 DNA. The D gene is left open where the match is weak. Clone size is given for some rows only: seen once, a few or many times, or a class if the clone is expanded.

TRBV20-1	TRBJ1-5	NA	NA	CSARQGGQSQRF	TGCAGTGCTAGGCAGGGCGGGCAGTCCCAGCGTTTT
TRBV19	TRBJ2-1	NA	NA	CASSKDRLDYNEQFF	TGTGCCAGTAGTAAAGATCGTCTAGACTACAATGAGCAGTTCTTC
TRBV20-1	TRBJ1-1	NA	NA	CSATRPGHGTEAFF	TGCAGTGCTACCCGGCCCGGCCATGGCACTGAAGCTTTCTTT
TRBV6-1	TRBJ2-7	TRBD2	NA	CASHGLAAPYEQYF	TGCGCCAGCCATGGACTAGCGGCCCCCTACGAGCAGTACTTC
TRBV4-1	TRBJ1-1	NA	NA	CASSQDPYRVGTEAFF	TGTGCCAGCAGTCAAGATCCCTACAGGGTCGGCACTGAAGCTTTCTTT
TRBV11-2	TRBJ2-2	TRBD2	NA	CSSSPSGRAHTVEPFF	TGTTCCAGCAGCCCTAGCGGGAGGGCCCACACCGTGGAGCCGTTTTTT
TRBV10-3	TRBJ1-2	NA	once	CAISESGYPLGYGYTF	TGTGCAATCAGTGAGAGCGGGTACCCCCTTGGCTATGGCTACACCTTC
TRBV11-2	TRBJ2-2	NA	NA	CASSLEQIDAELFF	TGTGCCAGCAGCTTAGAACAAATAGACGCGGAGCTGTTTTTT
TRBV7-9	TRBJ1-3	NA	NA	CASSTDRAQGGITIYF	TGTGCCAGCAGTACCGACCGGGCCCAGGGTGGAATCACCATATATTTT
TRBV6-1	TRBJ2-1	NA	once	CVNSFTYNEQFF	TGTGTCAATTCCTTTACCTACAATGAGCAGTTCTTC
TRBV12-3/TRBV12-4	TRBJ2-3	NA	NA	CASPNPITDTQYF	TGTGCCAGCCCTAACCCGATCACAGATACGCAGTATTTT
TRBV11-2	TRBJ2-7	TRBD1	few	CASSLVGGVTHEQYF	TGTGCTAGCAGCTTAGTAGGGGGCGTAACCCACGAGCAGTACTTC
TRBV20-1	TRBJ2-3	TRBD2	NA	CSAHHTSEIADTQYF	TGCAGTGCCCACCACACTAGCGAGATTGCAGATACGCAGTATTTT
TRBV5-1	TRBJ2-1	NA	NA	CASNIQPASLQFF	TGCGCCAGCAACATTCAACCGGCTAGCTTGCAGTTCTTC
TRBV6-1	TRBJ1-1	NA	NA	CASSFDGAPYEAFF	TGTGCCAGCAGTTTTGACGGAGCTCCATATGAAGCTTTCTTT
TRBV6-6	TRBJ1-6	NA	once	CASSYFLSNPNSPLRF	TGTGCCAGCAGTTACTTTTTATCAAACCCTAATTCACCCCTCCGCTTT
TRBV14	TRBJ2-3	NA	NA	CASSQDGHRTGASTYTQYF	TGTGCAAGCAGCCAAGACGGGCACCGAACGGGTGCTAGCACATATACGCAGTATTTT
TRBV18	TRBJ1-1	NA	many	CASSPPGELEAFF	TGTGCCAGCTCACCACCGGGTGAGCTTGAAGCTTTCTTT
TRBV20-1	TRBJ2-7	NA	NA	CSDRIAVGAYEQYF	TGCAGTGACCGTATAGCCGTGGGTGCATACGAGCAATACTTC
TRBV20-1	TRBJ2-7	NA	NA	CSARDRMEYEQYF	TGCAGTGCTAGAGATCGGATGGAATATGAGCAGTACTTC
TRBV11-2	TRBJ2-3	NA	NA	CASSTSMSTDTQYF	TGTGCCAGCAGCACGTCGATGTCCACAGATACGCAGTATTTT
TRBV6-5	TRBJ2-1	NA	NA	CASSSRGTYNEHFF	TGTGCCAGCAGTTCAAGGGGAACCTACAATGAGCACTTCTTC
TRBV5-1	TRBJ2-2	NA	NA	CASSLAGSNTWQLFF	TGCGCCAGCAGCTTGGCGGGATCTAACACCTGGCAGCTGTTCTTT
TRBV11-2	TRBJ2-1	TRBD2	medium-sized	CASSLGGDEQFF	TGTGCCAGCAGCTTGGGGGGGGACGAGCAGTTCTTC
TRBV29-1	TRBJ1-1	NA	few	CNVGGGLNTETFF	TGCAACGTTGGTGGCGGACTGAACACTGAAACTTTCTTT
TRBV6-2/TRBV6-3	TRBJ2-7	NA	many	CASSYSWANSYEQYF	TGTGCCAGCAGTTACTCGTGGGCCAACTCCTACGAGCAGTACTTC
TRBV11-3	TRBJ1-1	TRBD1	NA	CASSSGTGPGAFF	TGTGCCAGCAGCTCGGGGACAGGGCCGGGAGCTTTCTTT
TRBV6-4	TRBJ2-7	TRBD2	NA	CASSNKASGGYNEQYF	TGTGCCAGCAGTAATAAGGCTAGCGGGGGCTACAATGAGCAGTACTTC
TRBV7-9	TRBJ2-7	NA	many	CASSLDERRTYEQYF	TGTGCCAGCAGCTTAGACGAGCGGCGAACCTACGAGCAGTACTTC
TRBV6-1	TRBJ2-7	NA	NA	CANSSEGDGLAVYEQYF	TGTGCCAACAGTTCAGAAGGGGATGGACTTGCCGTCTACGAGCAGTACTTC
TRBV12-3/TRBV12-4	TRBJ2-3	NA	NA	CASSLKTLSTDTQYF	TGTGCCAGTAGTTTAAAGACACTAAGCACAGATACGCAATATTTT
TRBV11-2	TRBJ2-3	TRBD2	NA	CASSLRPGGSTDTQYF	TGTGCCAGCAGCTTACGGCCGGGAGGTTCCACAGATACGCAGTATTTT
TRBV20-1	TRBJ2-7	NA	NA	CNARGLRDASPEHYF	TGCAATGCTAGAGGTCTCAGGGACGCCTCCCCCGAGCACTACTTC
TRBV11-2	TRBJ2-7	NA	few	CASNLGRASYEQYF	TGTGCCAGCAATTTAGGGCGGGCGTCCTACGAGCAGTACTTC
TRBV20-1	TRBJ1-5	NA	NA	CSVRGNSNRPQHF	TGCAGTGTTAGGGGTAATAGCAATCGGCCCCAGCATTTT
TRBV6-6	TRBJ2-7	NA	NA	CASSYSQGGYEYYF	TGTGCCAGCAGTTACAGCCAGGGGGGCTACGAGTACTACTTC
TRBV10-3	TRBJ2-6	NA	many	CAISDPTGGANVLTF	TGTGCCATCAGTGACCCTACCGGGGGGGCCAACGTCCTGACTTTC
TRBV20-1	TRBJ2-1	NA	NA	CSAQPRNACNEQFF	TGCAGTGCCCAGCCTAGGAACGCCTGCAATGAGCAGTTCTTC
TRBV12-3/TRBV12-4	TRBJ1-2	NA	NA	CASTLQRAHRYGYTF	TGTGCCAGCACTTTACAGAGGGCCCACAGATATGGCTACACCTTC
TRBV20-1	TRBJ1-5	NA	NA	CSAREYSYQPQHF	TGCAGTGCTAGAGAATATAGCTATCAGCCCCAGCATTTT